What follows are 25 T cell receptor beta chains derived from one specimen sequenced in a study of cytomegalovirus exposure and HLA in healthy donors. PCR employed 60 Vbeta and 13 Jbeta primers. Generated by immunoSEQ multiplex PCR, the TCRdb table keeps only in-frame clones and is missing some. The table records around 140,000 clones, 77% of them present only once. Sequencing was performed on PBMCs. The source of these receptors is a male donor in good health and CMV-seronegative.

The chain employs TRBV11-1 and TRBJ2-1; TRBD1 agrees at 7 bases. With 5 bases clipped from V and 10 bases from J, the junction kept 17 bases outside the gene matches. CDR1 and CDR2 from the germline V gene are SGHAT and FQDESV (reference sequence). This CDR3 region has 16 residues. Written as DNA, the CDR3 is TGTGCCAGCAGCCCACTAGACAGGGCTGTTGAGGGAGAGCAGTTCTTC. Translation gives CASSPLDRAVEGEQFF.

For the CDR3, the DNA is TGCGCCAGCAGCCACCTAGGGGTCTTTGGCTACACCTTC. It yields the protein CASSHLGVFGYTF. This sequence joins TRBV4-3 and TRBJ1-2; weak D call: TRBD1 (5 bases). CDR3 length: 13 residues. Germline CDR1 is LGHNA and CDR2 is YSLEER. The V end was cut by 3 bases, the J end by 7 bases, with 12 bases between.

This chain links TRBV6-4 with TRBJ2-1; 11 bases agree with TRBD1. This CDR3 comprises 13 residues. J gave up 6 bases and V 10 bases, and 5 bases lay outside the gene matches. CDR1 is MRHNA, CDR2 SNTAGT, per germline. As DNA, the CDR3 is TGTGCCACGGGACAGGGGGGGAGCAATGAGCAGTTCTTC. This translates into CATGQGGSNEQFF.

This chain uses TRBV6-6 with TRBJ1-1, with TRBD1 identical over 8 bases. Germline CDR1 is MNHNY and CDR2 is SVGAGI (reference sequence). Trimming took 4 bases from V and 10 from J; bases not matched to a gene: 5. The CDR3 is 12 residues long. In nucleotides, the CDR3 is TGTGCCAGCAGTTCCCTCGACAGGGGAGCTTTCTTT. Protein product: CASSSLDRGAFF.

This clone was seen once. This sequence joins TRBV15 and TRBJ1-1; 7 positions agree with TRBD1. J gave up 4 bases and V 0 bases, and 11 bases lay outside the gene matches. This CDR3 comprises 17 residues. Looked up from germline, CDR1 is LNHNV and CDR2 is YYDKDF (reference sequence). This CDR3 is CATSRDPRGRVFTEAFF. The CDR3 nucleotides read TGTGCCACCAGCAGAGATCCGAGGGGGCGCGTCTTCACTGAAGCTTTCTTT.

The CDR3 region is CASSDGGLRELFF. CDR3 nucleotides: TGCGCCAGCAGTGATGGGGGCTTAAGGGAGCTGTTTTTT. This chain uses TRBV10-1 with TRBJ2-2, with D perhaps matching TRBD1 (6 bases). The CDR3 spans 13 residues. The germline gives CDR1 WNHNN, CDR2 SYGVQD (reference sequence). V lost 3 bases and J 9 bases, leaving 11 bases between the germline ends.

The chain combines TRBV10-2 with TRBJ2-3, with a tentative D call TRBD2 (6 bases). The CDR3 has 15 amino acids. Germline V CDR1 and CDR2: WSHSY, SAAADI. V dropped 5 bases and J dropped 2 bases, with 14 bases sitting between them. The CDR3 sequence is CASSPIAVHTDTQYF. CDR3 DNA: TGCGCCAGCAGTCCCATAGCGGTTCACACAGATACGCAGTATTTT.

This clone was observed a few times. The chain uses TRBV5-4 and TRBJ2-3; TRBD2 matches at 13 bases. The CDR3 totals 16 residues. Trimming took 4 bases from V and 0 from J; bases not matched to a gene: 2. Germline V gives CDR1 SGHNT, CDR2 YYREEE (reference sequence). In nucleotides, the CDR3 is TGTGCCAGCAGCGCGGGACTAGCGGGAAGCACAGATACGCAGTATTTT. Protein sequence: CASSAGLAGSTDTQYF.

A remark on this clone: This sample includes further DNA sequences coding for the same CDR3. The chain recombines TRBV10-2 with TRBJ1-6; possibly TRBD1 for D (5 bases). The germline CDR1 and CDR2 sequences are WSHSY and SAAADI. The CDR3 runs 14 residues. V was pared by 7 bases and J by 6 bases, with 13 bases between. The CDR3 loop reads CASNEDSVNSPLHF. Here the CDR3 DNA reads TGCGCCAGCAACGAAGACAGTGTTAATTCACCCCTCCACTTT.

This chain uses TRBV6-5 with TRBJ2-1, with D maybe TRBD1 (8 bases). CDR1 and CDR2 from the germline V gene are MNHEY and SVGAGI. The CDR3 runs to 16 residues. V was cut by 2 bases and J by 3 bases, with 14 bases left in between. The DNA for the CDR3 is TGTGCCAGCAGTTACAACAGGGGGGGGAACTACAATGAGCAGTTCTTC. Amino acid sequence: CASSYNRGGNYNEQFF.

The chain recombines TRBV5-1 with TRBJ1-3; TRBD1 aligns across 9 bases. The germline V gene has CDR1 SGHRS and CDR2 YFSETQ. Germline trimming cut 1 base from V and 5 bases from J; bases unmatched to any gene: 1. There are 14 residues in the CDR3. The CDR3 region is CASSLTGGRNTIYF. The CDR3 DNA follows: TGCGCCAGCAGCTTGACAGGGGGCAGAAACACCATATATTTT.

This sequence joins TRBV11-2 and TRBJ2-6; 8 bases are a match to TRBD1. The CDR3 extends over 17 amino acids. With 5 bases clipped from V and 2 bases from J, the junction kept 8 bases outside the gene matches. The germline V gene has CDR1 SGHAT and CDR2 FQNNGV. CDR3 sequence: CASSPGTGGAGANVLTF. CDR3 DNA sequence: TGTGCCAGCAGCCCCGGGACAGGAGGCGCTGGGGCCAACGTCCTGACTTTC.

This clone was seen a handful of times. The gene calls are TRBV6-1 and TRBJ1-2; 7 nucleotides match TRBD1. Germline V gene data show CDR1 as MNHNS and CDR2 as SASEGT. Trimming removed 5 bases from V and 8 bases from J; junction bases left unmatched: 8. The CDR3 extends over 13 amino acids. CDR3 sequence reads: CASSRGTGVGYTF. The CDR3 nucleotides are TGTGCCAGCAGTAGGGGAACAGGGGTAGGCTACACCTTC.

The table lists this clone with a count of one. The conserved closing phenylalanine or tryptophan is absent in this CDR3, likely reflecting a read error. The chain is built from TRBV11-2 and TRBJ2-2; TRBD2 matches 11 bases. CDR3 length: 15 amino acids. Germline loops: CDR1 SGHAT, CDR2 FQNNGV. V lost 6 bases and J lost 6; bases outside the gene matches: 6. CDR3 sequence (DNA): TGTGCCAGCAGTACTCTAGCGGGAGGACCCGGGGAGCTGTTTCTT. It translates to CASSTLAGGPGELFL.

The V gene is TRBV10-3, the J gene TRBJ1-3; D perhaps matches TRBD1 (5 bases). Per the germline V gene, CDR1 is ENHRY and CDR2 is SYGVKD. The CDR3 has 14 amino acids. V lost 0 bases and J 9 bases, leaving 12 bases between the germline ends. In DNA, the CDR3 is TGTGCCATCAGTGAGTCTGGGACTAGGAGCACCATATATTTT. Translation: CAISESGTRSTIYF.

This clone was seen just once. The CDR3 sequence is CASSLEGGSGEQYF. The CDR3 nucleotides read TGTGCCAGCAGCTTAGAGGGAGGGTCGGGTGAGCAGTACTTC. The J gene is TRBJ2-7, the V gene TRBV7-2; 7 bases are a match to TRBD2. From germline, CDR1 is SGHTA and CDR2 FQGNSA. The trim removed 1 base at V and 7 bases at J, leaving 7 bases unmatched. This CDR3 has 14 amino acids. Drawing the rest from reference TRBV7-2 and TRBJ2-7, the complete variable domain is GAGVSQSPSNKVTEKGKDVELRCDPISGHTALYWYRQSLGQGLEFLIYFQGNSAPDKSGLPSDRFSAERTGGSVSTLTIQRTQQEDSAVYLCASSLEGGSGEQYFGPGTRLTVT.

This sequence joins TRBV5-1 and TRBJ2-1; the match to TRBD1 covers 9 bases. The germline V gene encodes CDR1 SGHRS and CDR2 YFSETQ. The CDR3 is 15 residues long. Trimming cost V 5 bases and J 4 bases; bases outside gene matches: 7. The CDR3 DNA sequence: TGCGCCAGCAGTAATACAGGGGGCGCTTACAATGAGCAGTTCTTC. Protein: CASSNTGGAYNEQFF.

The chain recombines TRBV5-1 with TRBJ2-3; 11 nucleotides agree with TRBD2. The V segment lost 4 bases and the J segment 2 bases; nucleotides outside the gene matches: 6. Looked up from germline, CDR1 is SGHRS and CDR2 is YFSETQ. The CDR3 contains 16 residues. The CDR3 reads CASSQTSGIATDTQYF. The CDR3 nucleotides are TGCGCCAGCAGCCAGACTAGCGGGATTGCCACAGATACGCAGTATTTT.

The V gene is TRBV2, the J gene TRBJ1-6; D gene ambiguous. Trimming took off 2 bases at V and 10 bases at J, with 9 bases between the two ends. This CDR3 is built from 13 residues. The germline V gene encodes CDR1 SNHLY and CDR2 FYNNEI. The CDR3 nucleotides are TGTGCCAGCAGTGAATCGTGGAGGTCACCCCTCCACTTT. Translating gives CASSESWRSPLHF.

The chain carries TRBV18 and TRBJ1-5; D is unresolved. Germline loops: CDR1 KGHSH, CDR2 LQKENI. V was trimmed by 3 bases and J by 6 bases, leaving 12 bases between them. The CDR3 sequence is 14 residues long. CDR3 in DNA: TGTGCCAGCTCACCTGAGGCTCGAAGTCAGCCCCAGCATTTT. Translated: CASSPEARSQPQHF.

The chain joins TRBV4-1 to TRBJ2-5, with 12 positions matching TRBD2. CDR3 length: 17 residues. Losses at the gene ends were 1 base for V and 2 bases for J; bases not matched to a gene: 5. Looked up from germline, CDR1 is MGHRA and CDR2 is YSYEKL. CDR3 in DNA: TGCGCCAGCAGCCAAGGGCGGACTAGCGGGAAGCAAGAGACCCAGTACTTC. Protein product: CASSQGRTSGKQETQYF.

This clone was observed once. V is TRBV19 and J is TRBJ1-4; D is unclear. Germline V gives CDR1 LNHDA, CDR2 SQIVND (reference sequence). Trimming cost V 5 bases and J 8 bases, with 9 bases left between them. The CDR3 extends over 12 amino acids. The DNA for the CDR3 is TGTGCCAGTAGTCTAATACAGGAAAAACTGTTTTTT. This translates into CASSLIQEKLFF.

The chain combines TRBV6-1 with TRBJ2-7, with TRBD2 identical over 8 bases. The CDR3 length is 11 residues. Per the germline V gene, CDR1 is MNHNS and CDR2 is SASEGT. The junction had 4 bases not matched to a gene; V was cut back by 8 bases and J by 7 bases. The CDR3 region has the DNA TGTGCCAGCGCGTCGGGGGGGGAGCAGTACTTC. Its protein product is CASASGGEQYF.

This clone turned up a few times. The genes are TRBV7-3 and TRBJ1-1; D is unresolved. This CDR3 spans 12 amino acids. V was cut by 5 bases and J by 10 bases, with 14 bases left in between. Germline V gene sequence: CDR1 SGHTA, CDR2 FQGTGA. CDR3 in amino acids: CASSLQWRVAFF. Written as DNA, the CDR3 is TGTGCCAGCAGCCTGCAATGGAGGGTAGCTTTCTTT. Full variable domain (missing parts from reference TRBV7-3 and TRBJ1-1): GAGVSQTPSNKVTEKGKYVELRCDPISGHTALYWYRQSLGQGPEFLIYFQGTGAADDSGLPNDRFFAVRPEGSVSTLKIQRTERGDSAVYLCASSLQWRVAFFGQGTRLTVV.

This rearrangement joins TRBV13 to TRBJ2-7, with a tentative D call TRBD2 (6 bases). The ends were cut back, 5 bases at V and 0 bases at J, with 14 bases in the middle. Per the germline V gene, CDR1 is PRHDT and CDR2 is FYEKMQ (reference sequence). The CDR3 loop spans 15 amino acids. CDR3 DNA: TGTGCCAGCAGCACCTTGGCGGGAAGCTCCTACGAGCAGTACTTC. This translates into CASSTLAGSSYEQYF.